The TCR beta chain under discussion was sequenced for a study of cytomegalovirus exposure and HLA in healthy donors. Trimming left V 6 bases short and J 2 bases short, with 7 bases between. CDR1 and CDR2 from the germline V gene are MDHEN and SYDVKM. This CDR3 spans 12 amino acids. Overall study results and limits: An apparent linkage of common viral pathogens to several of the most significant clusters emerged in a later analysis.

About this clone: Its matching antigen is unknown.

The study ran its PCR with 60 Vbeta and 13 Jbeta primers. TCRdb's table, derived via immunoSEQ multiplex PCR, lists solely in-frame clones and lacks some. This table holds approximately 120,000 clones, 60% to 80% found once. Sequencing was done on a sample of PBMCs. This clonotype originated in a human donor in good health. The chain joins TRBV28 to TRBJ1-1; D unresolved. CDR3 DNA: TGTGCCAGCAGGAGCTCCAACACTGAAGCTTTCTTT. Its translation is CASRSSNTEAFF.